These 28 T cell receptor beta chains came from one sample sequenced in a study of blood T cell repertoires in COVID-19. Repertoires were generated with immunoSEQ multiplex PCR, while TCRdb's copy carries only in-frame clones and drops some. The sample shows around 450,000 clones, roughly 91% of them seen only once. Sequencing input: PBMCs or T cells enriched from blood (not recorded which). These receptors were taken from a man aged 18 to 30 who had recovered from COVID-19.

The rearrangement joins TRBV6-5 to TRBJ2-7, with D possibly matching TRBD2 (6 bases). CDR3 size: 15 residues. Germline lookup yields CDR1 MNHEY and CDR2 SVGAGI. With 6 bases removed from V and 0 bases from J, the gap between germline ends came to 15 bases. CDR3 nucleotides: TGTGCCAGCAGCCGTGGAGGGAAGAGCTCCTACGAGCAGTACTTC. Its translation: CASSRGGKSSYEQYF.

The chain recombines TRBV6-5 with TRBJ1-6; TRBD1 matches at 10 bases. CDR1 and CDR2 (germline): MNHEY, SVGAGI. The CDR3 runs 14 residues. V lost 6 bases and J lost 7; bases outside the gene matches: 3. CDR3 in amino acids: CASSRDRGNSPLHF. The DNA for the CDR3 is TGTGCCAGCAGCCGGGACAGGGGAAATTCACCCCTCCACTTT.

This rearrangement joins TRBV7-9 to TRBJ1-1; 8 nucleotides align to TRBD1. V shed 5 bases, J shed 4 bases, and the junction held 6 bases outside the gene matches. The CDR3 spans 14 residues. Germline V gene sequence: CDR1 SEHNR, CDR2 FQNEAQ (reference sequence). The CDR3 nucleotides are TGTGCCAGCAGCCGGACAGGGCGGGGCACTGAAGCTTTCTTT. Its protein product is CASSRTGRGTEAFF.

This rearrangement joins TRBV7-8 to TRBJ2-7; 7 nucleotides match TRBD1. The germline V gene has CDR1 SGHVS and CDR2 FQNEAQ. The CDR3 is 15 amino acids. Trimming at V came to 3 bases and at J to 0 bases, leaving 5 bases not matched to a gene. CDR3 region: CASSFLDRSSYEQYF. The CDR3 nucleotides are TGTGCCAGCAGCTTCTTGGACAGGTCCTCCTACGAGCAGTACTTC. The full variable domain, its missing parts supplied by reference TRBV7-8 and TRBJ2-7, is GAGVSQSPRYKVAKRGQDVALRCDPISGHVSLFWYQQALGQGPEFLTYFQNEAQLDKSGLPSDRFFAERPEGSVSTLKIQRTQQEDSAVYLCASSFLDRSSYEQYFGPGTRLTVT.

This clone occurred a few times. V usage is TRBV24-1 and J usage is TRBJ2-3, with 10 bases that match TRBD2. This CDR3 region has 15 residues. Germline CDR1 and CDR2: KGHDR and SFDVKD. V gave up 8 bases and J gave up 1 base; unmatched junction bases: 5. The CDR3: CATKSGTSGTDTQYF. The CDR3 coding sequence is TGTGCCACCAAATCCGGGACTAGCGGCACAGATACGCAGTATTTT.

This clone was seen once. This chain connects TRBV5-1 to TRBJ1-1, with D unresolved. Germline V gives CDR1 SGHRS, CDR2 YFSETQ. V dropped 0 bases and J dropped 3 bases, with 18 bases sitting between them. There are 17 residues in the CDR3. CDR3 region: CASSLGGLSISDTEAFF. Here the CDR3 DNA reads TGCGCCAGCAGCTTGGGAGGGTTGTCAATCTCGGACACTGAAGCTTTCTTT.

CDR3 sequence: CATSRDGGKIDYEQYF. CDR3 nucleotide sequence: TGTGCCACCAGCAGAGATGGCGGTAAGATCGACTACGAGCAGTACTTC. The V call is TRBV15, the J call TRBJ2-7; D is undetermined. The V gene lost 0 bases and the J gene lost 3 bases, with 15 bases spanning the gap. Germline V lookup: CDR1 LNHNV, CDR2 YYDKDF (reference sequence). This CDR3 is 16 amino acids long. Filled out from reference TRBV15 and TRBJ2-7, the complete variable domain reads DAMVIQNPRYQVTQFGKPVTLSCSQTLNHNVMYWYQQKSSQAPKLLFHYYDKDFNNEADTPDNFQSRRPNTSFCFLDIRSPGLGDTAMYLCATSRDGGKIDYEQYFGPGTRLTVT.

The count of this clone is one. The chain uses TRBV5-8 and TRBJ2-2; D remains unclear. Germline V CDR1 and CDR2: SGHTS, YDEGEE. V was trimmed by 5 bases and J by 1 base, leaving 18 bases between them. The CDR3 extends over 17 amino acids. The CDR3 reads CASRPQPQAGNTGELFF. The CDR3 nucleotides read TGTGCCAGCAGGCCCCAACCCCAGGCAGGGAACACCGGGGAGCTGTTTTTT.

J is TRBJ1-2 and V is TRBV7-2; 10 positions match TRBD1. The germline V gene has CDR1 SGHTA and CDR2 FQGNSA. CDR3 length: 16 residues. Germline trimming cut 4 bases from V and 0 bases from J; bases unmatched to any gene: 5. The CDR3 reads CASSSWDRGSNYGYTF. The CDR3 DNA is TGTGCCAGCAGCTCTTGGGACAGGGGATCTAACTATGGCTACACCTTC.

The CDR3 protein is CASSFRGGANTEAFF. The CDR3 DNA reads TGTGCCAGCAGTTTCAGGGGAGGGGCAAACACTGAAGCTTTCTTT. The V gene is TRBV27, the J gene TRBJ1-1, with TRBD1 as a possible D gene (6 bases). CDR3 size: 15 residues. Looked up from germline, CDR1 is MNHEY and CDR2 is SMNVEV (reference sequence). The germline V and J ends were trimmed by 3 bases and 2 bases, with 13 bases remaining between them.

Written as DNA, the CDR3 is TGTGCCAGCAGAATGCAGGGGATTAGCAATCAGCCCCAGCATTTT. It yields the protein CASRMQGISNQPQHF. The J gene is TRBJ1-5, the V gene TRBV2; TRBD1 might be the D (6 bases). Germline values: CDR1 SNHLY, CDR2 FYNNEI. The length of the CDR3 is 15 residues. Trimming cost V 6 bases and J 0 bases, with 12 bases left between them.

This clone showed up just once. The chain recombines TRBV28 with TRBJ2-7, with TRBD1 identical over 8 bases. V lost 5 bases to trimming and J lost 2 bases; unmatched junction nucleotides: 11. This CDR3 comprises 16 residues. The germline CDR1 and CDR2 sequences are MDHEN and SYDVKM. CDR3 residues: CASSISIRDRTYEQYF. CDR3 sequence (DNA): TGTGCCAGCAGTATCTCCATTCGGGACAGGACCTACGAGCAGTACTTC.

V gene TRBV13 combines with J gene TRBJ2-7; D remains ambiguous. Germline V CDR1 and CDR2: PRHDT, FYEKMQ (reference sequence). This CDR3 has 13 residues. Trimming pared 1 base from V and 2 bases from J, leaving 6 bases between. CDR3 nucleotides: TGTGCCAGCAGCTTAGACGGTGCCTACGAGCAGTACTTC. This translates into CASSLDGAYEQYF.

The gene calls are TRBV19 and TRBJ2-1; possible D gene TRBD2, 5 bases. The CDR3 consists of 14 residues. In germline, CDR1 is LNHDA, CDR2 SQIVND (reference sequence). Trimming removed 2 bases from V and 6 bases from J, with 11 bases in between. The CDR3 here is CASSIMGEGNEQFF. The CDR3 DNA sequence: TGTGCCAGTAGTATAATGGGAGAGGGCAATGAGCAGTTCTTC.

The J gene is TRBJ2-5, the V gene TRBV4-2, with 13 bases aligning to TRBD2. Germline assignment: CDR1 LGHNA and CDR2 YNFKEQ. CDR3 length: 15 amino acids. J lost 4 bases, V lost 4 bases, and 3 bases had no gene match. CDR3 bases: TGTGCCAGCAGCCCCGGGACTAGCGGGGCAGAGACCCAGTACTTC. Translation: CASSPGTSGAETQYF.

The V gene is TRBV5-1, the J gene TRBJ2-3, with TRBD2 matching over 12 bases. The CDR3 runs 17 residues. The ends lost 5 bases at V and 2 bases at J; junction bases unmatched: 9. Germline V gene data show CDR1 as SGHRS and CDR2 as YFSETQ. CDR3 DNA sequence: TGCGCCAGCAGGATCGAGGCTAGCGGGAGGGCCACAGATACGCAGTATTTT. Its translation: CASRIEASGRATDTQYF.

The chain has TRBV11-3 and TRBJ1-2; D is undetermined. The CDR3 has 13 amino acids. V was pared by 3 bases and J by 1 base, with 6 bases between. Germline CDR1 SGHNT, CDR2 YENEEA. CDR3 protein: CASSFNSNYGYTF. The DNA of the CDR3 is TGTGCCAGCAGCTTTAACAGTAACTATGGCTACACCTTC. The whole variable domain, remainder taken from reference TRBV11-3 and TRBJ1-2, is EAGVVQSPRYKIIEKKQPVAFWCNPISGHNTLYWYLQNLGQGPELLIRYENEEAVDDSQLPKDRFSAERLKGVDSTLKIQPAELGDSAVYLCASSFNSNYGYTFGSGTRLTVV.

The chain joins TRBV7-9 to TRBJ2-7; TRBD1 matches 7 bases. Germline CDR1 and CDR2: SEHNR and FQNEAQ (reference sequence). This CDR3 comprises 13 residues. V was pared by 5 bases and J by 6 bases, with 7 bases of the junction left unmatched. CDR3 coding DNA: TGTGCCAGCAGCCCCAGGACAGGCGTCGAGCAGTACTTC. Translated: CASSPRTGVEQYF.

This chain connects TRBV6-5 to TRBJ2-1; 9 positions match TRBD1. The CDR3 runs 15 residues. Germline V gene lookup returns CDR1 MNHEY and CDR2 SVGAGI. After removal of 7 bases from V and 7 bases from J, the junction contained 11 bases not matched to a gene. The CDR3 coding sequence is TGTGCCAGCACCCCTTTCCGGGACAGGGTTAATGAGCAGTTCTTC. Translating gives CASTPFRDRVNEQFF.

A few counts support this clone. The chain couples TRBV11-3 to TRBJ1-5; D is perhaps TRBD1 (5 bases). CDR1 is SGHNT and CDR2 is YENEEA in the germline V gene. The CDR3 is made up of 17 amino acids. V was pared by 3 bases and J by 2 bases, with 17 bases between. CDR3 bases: TGTGCCAGCAGCTTCAATAAAGGCAGGGTAGGCAATCAGCCCCAGCATTTT. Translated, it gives CASSFNKGRVGNQPQHF.

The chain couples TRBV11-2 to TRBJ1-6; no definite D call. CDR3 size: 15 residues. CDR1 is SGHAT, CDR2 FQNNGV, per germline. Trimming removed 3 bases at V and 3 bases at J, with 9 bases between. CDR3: CASSLGRFYNSPLHF. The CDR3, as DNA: TGTGCCAGCAGCTTGGGCAGATTCTATAATTCACCCCTCCACTTT.

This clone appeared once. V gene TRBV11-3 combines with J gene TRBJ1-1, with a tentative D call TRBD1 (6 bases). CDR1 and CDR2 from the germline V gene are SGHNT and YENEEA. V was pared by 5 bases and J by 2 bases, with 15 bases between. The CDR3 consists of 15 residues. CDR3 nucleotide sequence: TGTGCCAGCAGCCCCCGGACAGCGTTTAACACTGAAGCTTTCTTT. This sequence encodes CASSPRTAFNTEAFF.

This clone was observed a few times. The CDR3 coding sequence is TGTGCCAGCAGCCCCAGCTACGAGCAGTACTTC. Protein product: CASSPSYEQYF. This chain links TRBV9 with TRBJ2-7, with unresolved D. The CDR3 contains 11 residues. Germline CDR1 is SGDLS and CDR2 is YYNGEE. Trimming left V 4 bases short and J 3 bases short, with 5 bases between.

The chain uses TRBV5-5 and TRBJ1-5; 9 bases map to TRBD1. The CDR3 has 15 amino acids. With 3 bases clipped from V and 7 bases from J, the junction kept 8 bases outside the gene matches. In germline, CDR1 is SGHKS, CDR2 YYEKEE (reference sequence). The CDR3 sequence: CASSSGQGNGQPQHF. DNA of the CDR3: TGTGCCAGCAGCTCGGGACAGGGAAACGGGCAGCCCCAGCATTTT. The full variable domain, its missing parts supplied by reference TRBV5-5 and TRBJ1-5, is DAGVTQSPTHLIKTRGQQVTLRCSPISGHKSVSWYQQVLGQGPQFIFQYYEKEERGRGNFPDRFSARQFPNYSSELNVNALLLGDSALYLCASSSGQGNGQPQHFGDGTRLSIL.

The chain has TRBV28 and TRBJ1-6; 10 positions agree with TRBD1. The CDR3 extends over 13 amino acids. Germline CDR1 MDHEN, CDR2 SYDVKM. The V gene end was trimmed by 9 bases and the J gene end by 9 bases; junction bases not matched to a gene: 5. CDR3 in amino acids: CASLRDRGSPLHF. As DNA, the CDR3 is TGTGCCAGTTTACGGGACAGGGGTTCACCCCTCCACTTT.

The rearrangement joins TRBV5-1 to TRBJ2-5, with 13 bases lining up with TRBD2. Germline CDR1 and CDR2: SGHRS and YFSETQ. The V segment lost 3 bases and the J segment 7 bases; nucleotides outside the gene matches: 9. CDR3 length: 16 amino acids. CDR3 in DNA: TGCGCCAGCAGCTCCCCTGGGACTAGCGGGGACAGGACCCAGTACTTC. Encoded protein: CASSSPGTSGDRTQYF.

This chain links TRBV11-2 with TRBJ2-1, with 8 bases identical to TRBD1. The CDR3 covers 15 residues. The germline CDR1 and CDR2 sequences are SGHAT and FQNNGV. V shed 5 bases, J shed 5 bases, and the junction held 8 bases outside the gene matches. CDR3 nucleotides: TGTGCCAGCAGCCGAGGACAGGGCCTGGACAATGAGCAGTTCTTC. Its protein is CASSRGQGLDNEQFF.

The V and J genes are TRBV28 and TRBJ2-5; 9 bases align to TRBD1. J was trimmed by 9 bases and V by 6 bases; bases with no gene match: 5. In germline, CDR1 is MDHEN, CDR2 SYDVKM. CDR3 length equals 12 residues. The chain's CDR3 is CASSSDRGAQYF. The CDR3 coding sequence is TGTGCCAGCAGCTCGGACAGGGGTGCCCAGTACTTC.